Following are 23 T cell receptor beta chains from one sample sequenced in a study of shared clonotypes between healthy human individuals. This table comes from immunoSEQ multiplex PCR, and its TCRdb copy is limited to in-frame clones, with some not included. Of under 2.5 million clones listed, approximately 90% are singletons. Source material: naive CD4+ T cells from PBMCs. Stated subset: CD45RA+ positively selected. The receptor source for this set is a man between 18 and 29 years old in good health. Some clones in this sample may be carry-over from other donors' samples.

The chain uses TRBV2 and TRBJ2-5; tentatively, D is TRBD2 (5 bases). The CDR3 totals 19 residues. V was shortened by 2 bases and J by 1 base, with 23 bases between the two germline ends. Germline assignment: CDR1 SNHLY and CDR2 FYNNEI. In DNA, the CDR3 is TGTGCCAGCAGTGAATTTTTTTTGGGCCAGCGGAAAATCCAAGAGACCCAGTACTTC. It encodes CASSEFFLGQRKIQETQYF. Looking up the rest from reference TRBV2 and TRBJ2-5 gives the full variable domain: EPEVTQTPSHQVTQMGQEVILRCVPISNHLYFYWYRQILGQKVEFLVSFYNNEISEKSEIFDDQFSVERPDGSNFTLKIRSTKLEDSAMYFCASSEFFLGQRKIQETQYFGPGTRLLVL.

This rearrangement joins TRBV11-2 to TRBJ2-1, with D perhaps matching TRBD2 (5 bases). Looked up from germline, CDR1 is SGHAT and CDR2 is FQNNGV. Deletions cut 0 bases from V and 6 bases from J, with 12 bases between. This CDR3 has 15 residues. The CDR3 protein is CASSLDTGRGNEQFF. The CDR3, as DNA: TGTGCCAGCAGCTTAGATACGGGCCGGGGCAATGAGCAGTTCTTC. The variable domain in full, with the rest retrieved from reference TRBV11-2 and TRBJ2-1, is EAGVAQSPRYKIIEKRQSVAFWCNPISGHATLYWYQQILGQGPKLLIQFQNNGVVDDSQLPKDRFSAERLKGVDSTLKIQPAKLEDSAVYLCASSLDTGRGNEQFFGPGTRLTVL.

The chain carries TRBV4-1 and TRBJ2-3; TRBD1 agrees at 7 bases. The CDR3 is made up of 13 amino acids. The junction had 10 bases not matched to a gene; V was cut back by 3 bases and J by 13 bases. Germline V gives CDR1 MGHRA, CDR2 YSYEKL. CDR3 DNA sequence: TGCGCCAGCAGCCAGACGACAGGGCCCGGGAAGTATTTT. Translated: CASSQTTGPGKYF.

The J gene is TRBJ2-2, the V gene TRBV5-4; 7 bases line up with TRBD1. The CDR3 extends over 16 amino acids. Germline V gene data show CDR1 as SGHNT and CDR2 as YYREEE (reference sequence). The junction had 10 bases not matched to a gene; V was cut back by 2 bases and J by 6 bases. The CDR3 coding sequence is TGTGCCAGCAGCTTAGGGGGCGGACAGCAGTCCGGGGAGCTGTTTTTT. Translating gives CASSLGGGQQSGELFF. Full variable domain (outside the CDR3, taken from reference TRBV5-4 and TRBJ2-2): ETGVTQSPTHLIKTRGQQVTLRCSSQSGHNTVSWYQQALGQGPQFIFQYYREEENGRGNFPPRFSGLQFPNYSSELNVNALELDDSALYLCASSLGGGQQSGELFFGEGSRLTVL.

This clone appeared a few times. The CDR3 protein is CAIGDHPGEQYF. The DNA of the CDR3 is TGTGCCATCGGGGACCACCCAGGAGAGCAGTACTTC. V gene TRBV10-3 combines with J gene TRBJ2-7; TRBD1 or TRBD2 may be the D gene (5 bases each). Per germline, CDR1 ENHRY and CDR2 SYGVKD. The CDR3 contains 12 residues. Trimming removed 8 bases from V and 7 bases from J, with 15 bases in between.

The rearrangement links TRBV7-2 to TRBJ2-5; 9 positions match TRBD1. This CDR3 region has 17 residues. Trimming removed 5 bases from V and 2 bases from J; junction bases left unmatched: 12. CDR1 and CDR2 (germline): SGHTA, FQGNSA. CDR3 coding DNA: TGTGCCAGCAGCCCCAGGGACAGGGCAGGGGGACAAGAGACCCAGTACTTC. This sequence encodes CASSPRDRAGGQETQYF.

The chain has TRBV13 and TRBJ2-5; tentatively, D is TRBD2 (5 bases). Germline V lookup: CDR1 PRHDT, CDR2 FYEKMQ (reference sequence). This CDR3 comprises 18 residues. Trimming stripped 5 bases from V and 1 base from J, with 23 bases between. CDR3 protein: CASSRTMFLTAGQETQYF. As DNA, the CDR3 is TGTGCCAGCAGCCGGACGATGTTCTTAACGGCGGGCCAAGAGACCCAGTACTTC.

J is TRBJ2-5 and V is TRBV6-4; 10 nucleotides agree with TRBD1. Germline V gives CDR1 MRHNA, CDR2 SNTAGT. V lost 6 bases and J lost 5; bases outside the gene matches: 12. This CDR3 region has 16 residues. CDR3: CASRDQDRGVGETQYF. The CDR3 nucleotides are TGTGCCAGCAGGGACCAGGACAGGGGGGTTGGGGAGACCCAGTACTTC.

The J gene is TRBJ1-3, the V gene TRBV2; D gene ambiguous. The CDR3 has 14 amino acids. CDR1 and CDR2 (germline): SNHLY, FYNNEI. V was shortened by 4 bases and J by 0 bases, with 7 bases between the two germline ends. Written as DNA, the CDR3 is TGTGCCAGCAGTGCTTCAGGCTCTGGAAACACCATATATTTT. It translates to CASSASGSGNTIYF.

This clone occurred a few times. In the same sample, other DNA sequences code for this CDR3. The rearrangement links TRBV7-9 to TRBJ1-1; 10 bases fit TRBD1. From germline, CDR1 is SEHNR and CDR2 FQNEAQ (reference sequence). Germline trimming cut 5 bases from V and 3 bases from J; bases unmatched to any gene: 3. This CDR3 is 14 amino acids long. The CDR3 region has the DNA TGTGCCAGCAGCCTAGGACAGGGGGACACTGAAGCTTTCTTT. Protein sequence: CASSLGQGDTEAFF.

Regarding this clone: Distinct nucleotide sequences in the sample also encode this CDR3. The chain uses TRBV28 and TRBJ2-1, with D possibly TRBD2 on 6 matching bases. From germline, CDR1 is MDHEN and CDR2 SYDVKM. V was trimmed by 6 bases and J by 0 bases, leaving 12 bases between them. This CDR3 is built from 15 residues. CDR3 loop: CASSLGGRSYNEQFF. CDR3 nucleotides: TGTGCCAGCAGCCTCGGAGGGCGCTCCTACAATGAGCAGTTCTTC.

The count of this clone is one. The V call is TRBV5-6, the J call TRBJ2-5; D may match TRBD1 or TRBD2 (5 bases each). The CDR3 extends over 16 amino acids. Trimming cost V 1 base and J 4 bases, with 17 bases left between them. CDR1 and CDR2 from the germline V gene are SGHDT and YYEEEE. The CDR3 nucleotides are TGTGCCAGCAGCTTGTACGAGGGGTTAGGGTTAGAGACCCAGTACTTC. Translated: CASSLYEGLGLETQYF.

The V and J genes are TRBV7-6 and TRBJ2-5; 8 bases are shared with TRBD2. Germline V gene lookup returns CDR1 SGHVS and CDR2 FNYEAQ. The CDR3 is made up of 15 amino acids. The trim removed 5 bases at V and 4 bases at J, leaving 9 bases unmatched. The CDR3 sequence: CASSPNGGGRETQYF. In DNA form, the CDR3 reads TGTGCCAGCAGCCCAAACGGGGGGGGGCGAGAGACCCAGTACTTC.

The V call is TRBV15, the J call TRBJ2-1; TRBD1 aligns across 9 bases. V dropped 5 bases and J dropped 6; count of bases not matched to a gene: 5. The germline V gene encodes CDR1 LNHNV and CDR2 YYDKDF (reference sequence). The CDR3 has 14 residues. The CDR3 DNA sequence: TGTGCCACCAGCCTGGGGACAGGGTTCAATGAGCAGTTCTTC. Residues: CATSLGTGFNEQFF.

This clone was seen just once. At the DNA level, this CDR3 is encoded by other sequences in the same sample as well. The rearrangement links TRBV7-8 to TRBJ2-5; unclear D gene. The CDR3 contains 12 residues. Trimming took off 1 base at V and 5 bases at J, with 5 bases between the two ends. Germline V gene lookup returns CDR1 SGHVS and CDR2 FQNEAQ. The CDR3 coding sequence is TGTGCCAGCAGCTTAGTATTGGAGACCCAGTACTTC. Its protein product is CASSLVLETQYF. The full variable domain, with the rest looked up from reference TRBV7-8 and TRBJ2-5, is GAGVSQSPRYKVAKRGQDVALRCDPISGHVSLFWYQQALGQGPEFLTYFQNEAQLDKSGLPSDRFFAERPEGSVSTLKIQRTQQEDSAVYLCASSLVLETQYFGPGTRLLVL.

This clone occurred once. The chain combines TRBV25-1 with TRBJ2-1; 11 bases align to TRBD1. V was pared by 3 bases and J by 5 bases, with 3 bases of the junction left unmatched. Looked up from germline, CDR1 is MGHDK and CDR2 is SYGVNS. The CDR3 contains 15 residues. The CDR3 loop is CASSDPGQGDNEQFF. The CDR3, as DNA: TGTGCCAGCAGTGATCCGGGACAGGGGGACAATGAGCAGTTCTTC.

The chain uses TRBV11-3 and TRBJ2-3, with D possibly matching TRBD2 (5 bases). From germline, CDR1 is SGHNT and CDR2 YENEEA. The CDR3 has 14 amino acids. V lost 3 bases, J lost 3 bases, and 10 bases lay in between. In DNA, the CDR3 is TGTGCCAGCAGCTTGACCGGCGGGACAGATACGCAGTATTTT. This gives the protein CASSLTGGTDTQYF.

The V gene is TRBV6-6, the J gene TRBJ1-6; D remains ambiguous. The germline gives CDR1 MNHNY, CDR2 SVGAGI (reference sequence). The V end lost 6 bases, the J end lost 7 bases, and 10 bases lay between the germline ends. The CDR3 consists of 13 residues. This chain's CDR3 is CASSSEPNSPLHF. The CDR3 DNA sequence: TGTGCCAGCAGCTCAGAACCGAATTCACCCCTCCACTTT.

The rearrangement links TRBV2 to TRBJ1-3; 9 bases map to TRBD1. The V segment lost 4 bases and the J segment 1 base; nucleotides outside the gene matches: 2. Germline-derived CDR1 and CDR2 are SNHLY and FYNNEI. The CDR3 has 15 amino acids. CDR3: CASSADRGSGNTIYF. CDR3 DNA sequence: TGTGCCAGCAGTGCGGACAGGGGATCTGGAAACACCATATATTTT.

The chain employs TRBV28 and TRBJ2-3; 10 bases agree with TRBD2. This CDR3 is 15 amino acids long. The trim removed 5 bases at V and 3 bases at J, leaving 5 bases unmatched. CDR1 is MDHEN, CDR2 SYDVKM, per germline. CDR3 protein: CASSVTSGTTDTQYF. The CDR3 bases are TGTGCCAGCAGTGTAACTAGCGGGACGACAGATACGCAGTATTTT.

This chain uses TRBV20-1 with TRBJ2-2; D not certain. CDR3 length: 11 amino acids. Germline CDR1 and CDR2: DFQATT and SNEGSKA (reference sequence). V was trimmed by 5 bases and J by 6 bases, leaving 7 bases between them. The CDR3 nucleotides are TGCAGTGCTTCCGTCGCCGGGGAGCTGTTTTTT. Amino acids: CSASVAGELFF.

This chain connects TRBV28 to TRBJ1-3; TRBD1 agrees at 8 bases. The trim removed 2 bases at V and 2 bases at J, leaving 5 bases unmatched. The CDR3 spans 16 residues. Germline loops: CDR1 MDHEN, CDR2 SYDVKM. CDR3: CASSLAGGSTGNTIYF. The CDR3 nucleotides read TGTGCCAGCAGTTTAGCAGGGGGCTCCACTGGAAACACCATATATTTT.

The gene calls are TRBV28 and TRBJ2-1; D gene unclear. The CDR3 covers 14 residues. CDR1 is MDHEN, CDR2 SYDVKM, per germline. Between the trimmed V and J ends, which lost 6 bases and 8 bases, there was a span of 17 bases. The CDR3: CASSSPPKRDEQFF. The CDR3 DNA follows: TGTGCCAGCAGCTCGCCACCGAAAAGGGATGAGCAGTTCTTC. Using reference TRBV28 and TRBJ2-1 for the parts outside the CDR3, the full variable domain is DVKVTQSSRYLVKRTGEKVFLECVQDMDHENMFWYRQDPGLGLRLIYFSYDVKMKEKGDIPEGYSVSREKKERFSLILESASTNQTSMYLCASSSPPKRDEQFFGPGTRLTVL.